This TCR beta chain was observed in a study of blood T cell repertoires in COVID-19. Overall study context: Acute-phase and convalescent COVID-19 samples originated in the United States, Italy and Spain. The analysed material was cDNA or gDNA that came from T cells, B-cell-depleted T cells, or PBMCs.

V was pared by 5 bases and J by 6 bases, with 13 bases between. Germline V lookup: CDR1 MNHEY, CDR2 SVGAGI. This CDR3 is built from 13 residues. Residents of about two dozen US areas, aged roughly 18 to 89 years, made up the participants. Participant-reported clinical history was the basis for cohort assignment. Generated by immunoSEQ multiplex PCR, the TCRdb table keeps only in-frame clones and is missing some. The data hold approximately 53,000 clones, with approximately 82% observed a single time. The receptor comes from a woman aged 45-65 years with acute COVID-19. The genes are TRBV6-5 and TRBJ1-2; a weak D match, TRBD1 (6 bases). The sequenced sample consisted of PBMCs or T cells enriched from blood (not recorded which). CDR3 DNA: TGTGCCAGCAGTCGCCAGGGGTTGAATGGCTACACCTTC. Encoded protein: CASSRQGLNGYTF.